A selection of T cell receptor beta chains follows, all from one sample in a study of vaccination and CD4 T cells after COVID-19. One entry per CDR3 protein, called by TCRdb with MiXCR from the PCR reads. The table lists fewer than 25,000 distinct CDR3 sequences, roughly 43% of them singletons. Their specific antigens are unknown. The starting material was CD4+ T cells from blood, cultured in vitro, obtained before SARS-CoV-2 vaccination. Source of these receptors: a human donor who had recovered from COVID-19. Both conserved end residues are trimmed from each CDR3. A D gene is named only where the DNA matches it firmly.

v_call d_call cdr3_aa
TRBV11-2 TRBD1 ASSLDKGTASSYEQY
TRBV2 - ASTRLANTEAF
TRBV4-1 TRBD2 ASRRGLAGGLGGEQF
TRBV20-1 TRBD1 SAQRDRGSRDQPQH
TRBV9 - ASSVAGDVIHNEQF
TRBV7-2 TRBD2 ASSLGKLATNTGELF
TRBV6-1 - AGSDGGYGYT
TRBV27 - ASSETRLNTGELF
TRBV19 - ASSIRLGPGSGNTIY
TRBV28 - ASSRRSEVNTEAF
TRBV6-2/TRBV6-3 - ASSYVWQGLYEQY
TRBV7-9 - ASSTGAGPYNEQF
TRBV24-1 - ATSDGPEYTQCSYEQY
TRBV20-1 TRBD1 SARPEGAGNTGELF
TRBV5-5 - ASSLGPRETQY
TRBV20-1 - SARDRVRVYEQY
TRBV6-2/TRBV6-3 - ASSWGSLTGELF
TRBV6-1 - ASSESGVGELF
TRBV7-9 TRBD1 ASSYWTGGTNEQF
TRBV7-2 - ASSPGRVQPQH
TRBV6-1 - ASRENDDMYSNQPQH
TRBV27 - ASSFSIGNTEAF
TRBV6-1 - ASRRPHLNSPLH
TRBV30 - AWSGYYGTEAF
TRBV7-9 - ASSLGGTYEQY
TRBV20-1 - SAHSGGRGYGYT
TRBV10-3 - ATHPSDSRYEQY
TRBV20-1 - SAGRPGLNEQF
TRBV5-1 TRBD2 ASSSGLAGPRGTQY
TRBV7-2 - ASSLGQTNYGYT
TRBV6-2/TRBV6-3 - ASSLEGGATEAF
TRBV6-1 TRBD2 ASSLNSGRASYEQY
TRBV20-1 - SARGTISNQPQH
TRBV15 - ATSRGRTREDTEAF
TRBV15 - ATSRDLGYGYT
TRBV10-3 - AIGRTAGDSNQPQH
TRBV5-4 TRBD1 ASRAGTEGGYT
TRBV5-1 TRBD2 ASSLELAGKETQY
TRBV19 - ASSMGLAKNIQY
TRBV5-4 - ASSLGRATGELF
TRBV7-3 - ASSPVAAGDINTEAF
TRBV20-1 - SARPLAETQY
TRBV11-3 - ASSVNPDGYT
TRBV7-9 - ASTLIEAAKETQY
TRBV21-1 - ASSKSRGSTDTQY